This T cell receptor (beta chain) is from a study of blood T cell repertoires in COVID-19. Study details: Italy, Spain and the United States were the sources of the convalescent and acute COVID-19 samples. The cDNA or gDNA used as material had been derived from T cells, B-cell-depleted T cells, or PBMCs.

V lost 6 bases to trimming and J lost 0 bases, with 15 bases between them. This CDR3 has 15 residues. Source study methods: Amplification from reference gene primers served as the basis for estimated nucleated cell counts. The protocol was immunoSEQ multiplex PCR, while the TCRdb copy is restricted to in-frame clones and leaves out a portion. V, J and clone size are those of that table, while D and trimming were read from the DNA. The repertoire consists of more than 200,000 clones, with about four fifths occurring once and the leading ten covering roughly 8.7%. J is TRBJ2-7 and V is TRBV23-1; D possibly corresponds to TRBD1 (6 bases). Being an ORF, TRBV23-1 has a function that is uncertain. This receptor was identified in a man aged 40-55 years with active or convalescent COVID-19. Sequencing was done on a sample of peripheral blood. CDR3 amino acids: CASREGRDTSYEQYF. DNA of the CDR3: TGCGCCAGCAGGGAAGGAAGGGACACCTCCTACGAGCAGTACTTC.